A selection of T cell receptor beta chains follows, all from one sample in a study of PD-L1 blockade in urothelial cancer. Clones were read by immunoSEQ multiplex PCR, and TCRdb kept only the in-frame ones, dropping some. The sample includes under 20,000 clones, over 75% seen only once; the top ten take 10% to 15%. The material was PBMCs, obtained around atezolizumab (anti-PD-L1) treatment. The receptors come from a man aged 65-85 years with urothelial cancer. Both conserved end residues are part of each CDR3. D genes are given only for firm matches. Clone sizes are given selectively: once, few, many, or a class where the clone is expanded.

D gene: NA; clone size: NA; V gene: TRBV5-1; J gene: TRBJ2-3; CDR3 protein: CASSGTRSDTQYF; CDR3 DNA: TGCGCCAGCAGCGGAACCAGGTCAGATACGCAGTATTTT
D gene: NA; clone size: NA; V gene: TRBV5-5; J gene: TRBJ2-7; CDR3 protein: CASTREQISYEQYF; CDR3 DNA: TGTGCCAGCACCCGGGAGCAAATCTCCTACGAGCAGTACTTC
D gene: TRBD1; clone size: NA; V gene: TRBV19; J gene: TRBJ2-3; CDR3 protein: CASSLQGGQYF; CDR3 DNA: TGTGCCAGTAGTTTACAGGGGGGGCAGTATTTT
D gene: TRBD1; clone size: NA; V gene: TRBV5-1; J gene: TRBJ2-7; CDR3 protein: CASSLAGGTGYEQYF; CDR3 DNA: TGCGCCAGCAGCTTGGCAGGGGGAACAGGGTACGAGCAGTACTTC
D gene: TRBD1; clone size: NA; V gene: TRBV19; J gene: TRBJ1-5; CDR3 protein: CASRTDRAKQPQHF; CDR3 DNA: TGTGCCAGTAGAACGGACAGGGCAAAACAGCCCCAGCATTTT
D gene: TRBD2; clone size: once; V gene: TRBV6-1; J gene: TRBJ2-7; CDR3 protein: CASSETRGGLYEQYF; CDR3 DNA: TGTGCCAGCAGTGAAACGCGGGGGGGGCTCTACGAGCAGTACTTC
D gene: NA; clone size: few; V gene: TRBV28; J gene: TRBJ1-3; CDR3 protein: CASSTPRTALNTIYF; CDR3 DNA: TGTGCCAGCAGTACCCCTCGGACAGCTCTAAACACCATATATTTT
D gene: NA; clone size: NA; V gene: TRBV10-3; J gene: TRBJ2-2; CDR3 protein: CAISELTGDTGELFF; CDR3 DNA: TGTGCCATCAGTGAGTTGACGGGGGACACCGGGGAGCTGTTTTTT
D gene: NA; clone size: NA; V gene: TRBV19; J gene: TRBJ2-7; CDR3 protein: CASSPTSSYEQYF; CDR3 DNA: TGTGCCAGTAGTCCAACTAGCTCCTACGAGCAGTACTTC
D gene: NA; clone size: once; V gene: TRBV7-6; J gene: TRBJ2-7; CDR3 protein: CASSLGSSQTFRPYEQYF; CDR3 DNA: TGTGCCAGCAGCTTAGGGTCTAGCCAAACCTTTAGGCCCTACGAGCAGTACTTC
D gene: NA; clone size: NA; V gene: TRBV4-1; J gene: TRBJ1-1; CDR3 protein: CASSHLQGNTEAFF; CDR3 DNA: TGCGCCAGCAGCCACCTACAGGGGAACACTGAAGCTTTCTTT
D gene: TRBD1; clone size: NA; V gene: TRBV2; J gene: TRBJ1-2; CDR3 protein: CASSEANMDRVYGYTF; CDR3 DNA: TGTGCCAGCAGTGAAGCCAACATGGACAGGGTCTATGGCTACACCTTC
D gene: NA; clone size: NA; V gene: TRBV7-9; J gene: TRBJ1-4; CDR3 protein: CASSFGTGGEKLFF; CDR3 DNA: TGTGCCAGCAGCTTCGGGACCGGAGGGGAAAAACTGTTTTTT
D gene: TRBD1; clone size: NA; V gene: TRBV19; J gene: TRBJ1-5; CDR3 protein: CASSAHPTGVRNQPQHF; CDR3 DNA: TGTGCCAGTAGTGCACACCCCACAGGGGTACGCAATCAGCCCCAGCATTTT
D gene: NA; clone size: NA; V gene: TRBV30; J gene: TRBJ2-2; CDR3 protein: CAWDPTGTGELFF; CDR3 DNA: TGTGCCTGGGACCCTACAGGGACCGGGGAGCTGTTTTTT
D gene: NA; clone size: NA; V gene: TRBV7-9; J gene: TRBJ1-5; CDR3 protein: CASGPGGRGNQPQHF; CDR3 DNA: TGTGCCAGCGGACCGGGCGGGCGTGGCAATCAGCCCCAGCATTTT